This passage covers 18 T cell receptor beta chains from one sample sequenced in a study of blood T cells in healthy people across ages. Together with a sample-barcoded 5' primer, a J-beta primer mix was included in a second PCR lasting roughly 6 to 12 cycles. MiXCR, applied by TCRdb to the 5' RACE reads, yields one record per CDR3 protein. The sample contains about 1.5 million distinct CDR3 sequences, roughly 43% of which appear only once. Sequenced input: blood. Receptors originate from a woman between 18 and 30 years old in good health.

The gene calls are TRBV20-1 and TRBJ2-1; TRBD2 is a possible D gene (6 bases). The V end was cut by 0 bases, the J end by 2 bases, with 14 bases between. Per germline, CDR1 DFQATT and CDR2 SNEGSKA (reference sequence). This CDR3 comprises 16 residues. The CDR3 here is CSARDRGTPAYNEQFF. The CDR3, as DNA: TGCAGTGCTAGAGATCGTGGGACTCCGGCCTACAATGAGCAGTTCTTC.

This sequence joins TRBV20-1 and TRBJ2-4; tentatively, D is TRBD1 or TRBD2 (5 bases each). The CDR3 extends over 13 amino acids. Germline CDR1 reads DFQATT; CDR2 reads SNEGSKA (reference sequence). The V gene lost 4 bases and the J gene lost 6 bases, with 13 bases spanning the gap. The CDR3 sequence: CSAKPRGTNIQYF. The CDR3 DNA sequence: TGCAGTGCTAAACCCCGGGGCACAAACATTCAGTACTTC.

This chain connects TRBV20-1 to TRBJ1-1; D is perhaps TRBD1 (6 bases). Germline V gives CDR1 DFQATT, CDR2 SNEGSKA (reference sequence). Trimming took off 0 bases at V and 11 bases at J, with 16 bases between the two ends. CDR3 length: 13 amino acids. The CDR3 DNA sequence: TGCAGTGCTAGAGATCGGCTCCGGAGGGGGGCTTTCTTT. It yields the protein CSARDRLRRGAFF.

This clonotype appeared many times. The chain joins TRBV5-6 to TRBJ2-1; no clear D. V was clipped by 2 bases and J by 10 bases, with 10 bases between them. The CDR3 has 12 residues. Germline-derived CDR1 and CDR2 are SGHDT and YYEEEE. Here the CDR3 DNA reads TGTGCCAGCAGCTTTGTCGTATCCGAGCAGTTCTTC. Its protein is CASSFVVSEQFF.

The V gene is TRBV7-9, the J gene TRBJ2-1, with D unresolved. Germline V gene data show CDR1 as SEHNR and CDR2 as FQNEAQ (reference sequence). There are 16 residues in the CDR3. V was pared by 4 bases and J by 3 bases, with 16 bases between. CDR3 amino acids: CASSSSGSRYYNEQFF. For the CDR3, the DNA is TGTGCCAGCAGCTCTTCCGGGTCTCGATACTACAATGAGCAGTTCTTC.

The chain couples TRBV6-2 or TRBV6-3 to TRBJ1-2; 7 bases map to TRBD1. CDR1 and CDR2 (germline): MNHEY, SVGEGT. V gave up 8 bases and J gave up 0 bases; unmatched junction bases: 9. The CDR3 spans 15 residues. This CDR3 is CASESGTASNYGYTF. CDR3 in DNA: TGTGCCAGCGAATCCGGGACAGCATCTAACTATGGCTACACCTTC.

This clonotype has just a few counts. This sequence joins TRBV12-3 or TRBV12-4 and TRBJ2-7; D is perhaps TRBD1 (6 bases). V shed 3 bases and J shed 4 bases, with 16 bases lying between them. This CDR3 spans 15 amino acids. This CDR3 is CASSLTPAGEYEQYF. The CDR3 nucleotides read TGTGCCAGCAGTTTGACGCCGGCAGGGGAATACGAGCAGTACTTC.

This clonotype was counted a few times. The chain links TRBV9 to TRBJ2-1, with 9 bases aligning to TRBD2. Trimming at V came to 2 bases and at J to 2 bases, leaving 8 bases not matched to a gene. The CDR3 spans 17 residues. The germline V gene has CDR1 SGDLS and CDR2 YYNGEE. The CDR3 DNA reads TGTGCCAGCAGCGTCTCCCTAATAGCGGGGGCCTACAATGAGCAGTTCTTC. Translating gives CASSVSLIAGAYNEQFF.

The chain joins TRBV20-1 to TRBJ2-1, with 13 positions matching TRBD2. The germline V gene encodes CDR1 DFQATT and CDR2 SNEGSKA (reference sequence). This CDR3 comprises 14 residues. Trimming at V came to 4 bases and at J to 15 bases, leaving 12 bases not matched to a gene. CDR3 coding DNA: TGCAGTGCTACCGGACTAGCGGGGGCCCTCCTACCGTTCTTC. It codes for CSATGLAGALLPFF.

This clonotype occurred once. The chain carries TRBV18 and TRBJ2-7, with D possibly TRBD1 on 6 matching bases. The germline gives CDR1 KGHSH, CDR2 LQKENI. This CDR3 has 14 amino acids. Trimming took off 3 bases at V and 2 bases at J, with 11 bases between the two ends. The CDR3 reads CASSPTGFPYEQYF. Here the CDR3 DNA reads TGTGCCAGCTCACCCACAGGGTTTCCCTACGAGCAGTACTTC.

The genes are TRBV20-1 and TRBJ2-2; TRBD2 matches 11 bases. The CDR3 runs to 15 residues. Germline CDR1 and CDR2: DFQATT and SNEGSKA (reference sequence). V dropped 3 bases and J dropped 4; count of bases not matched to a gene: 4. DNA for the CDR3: TGCAGTGCTAGGACTAGCGGGACGAGCACCGGGGAGCTGTTTTTT. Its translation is CSARTSGTSTGELFF.

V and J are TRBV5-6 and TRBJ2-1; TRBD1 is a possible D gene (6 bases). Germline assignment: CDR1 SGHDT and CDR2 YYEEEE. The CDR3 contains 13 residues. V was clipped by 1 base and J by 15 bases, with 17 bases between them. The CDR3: CASSLPPGQQTFF. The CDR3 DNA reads TGTGCCAGCAGCTTGCCTCCGGGACAACAAACGTTCTTC.

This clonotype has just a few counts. As DNA, the CDR3 is TGTGCCAGCAGCCTAGACAGGGGGTCTGAAGAGACCCAGTACTTC. This codes for CASSLDRGSEETQYF. The chain combines TRBV7-2 with TRBJ2-5; 9 bases line up with TRBD1. The CDR3 is 15 amino acids. Germline V CDR1 and CDR2: SGHTA, FQGNSA. J was trimmed by 3 bases and V by 5 bases; bases with no gene match: 7.

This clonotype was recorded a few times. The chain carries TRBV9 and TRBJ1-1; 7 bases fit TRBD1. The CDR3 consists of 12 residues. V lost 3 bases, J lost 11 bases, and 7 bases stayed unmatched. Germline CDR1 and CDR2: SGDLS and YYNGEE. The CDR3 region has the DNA TGTGCCAGCAGCGGGGACAGTAGTCGGGCTTTCTTT. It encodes CASSGDSSRAFF.

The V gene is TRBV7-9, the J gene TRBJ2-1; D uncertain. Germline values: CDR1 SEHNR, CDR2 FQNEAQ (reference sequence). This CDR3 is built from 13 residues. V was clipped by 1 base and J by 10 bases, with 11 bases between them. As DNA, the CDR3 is TGTGCCAGCAGCTTAGGGTCTGTAGACGAGCAGTTCTTC. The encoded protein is CASSLGSVDEQFF.

The CDR3 reads CSASGTSGRSHEQFF. Here the CDR3 DNA reads TGCAGTGCTAGTGGGACTAGCGGGAGAAGCCATGAGCAGTTCTTC. The chain uses TRBV20-1 and TRBJ2-1; TRBD2 matches 14 bases. CDR1 is DFQATT and CDR2 is SNEGSKA in the germline V gene (reference sequence). The CDR3 runs 15 residues. The ends lost 3 bases at V and 8 bases at J; junction bases unmatched: 6.

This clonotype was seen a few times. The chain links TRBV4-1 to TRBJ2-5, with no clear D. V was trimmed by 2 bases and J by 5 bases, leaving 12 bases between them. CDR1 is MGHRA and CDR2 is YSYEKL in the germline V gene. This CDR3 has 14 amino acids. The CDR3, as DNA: TGCGCCAGCAGCCAACCCTACATGAGGGAGACCCAGTACTTC. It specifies CASSQPYMRETQYF.

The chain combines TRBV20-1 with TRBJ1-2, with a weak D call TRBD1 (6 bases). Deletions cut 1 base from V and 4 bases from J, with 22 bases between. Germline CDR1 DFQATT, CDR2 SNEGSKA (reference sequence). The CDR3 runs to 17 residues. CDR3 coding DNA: TGCAGTGCTAGAGCAAGGGGGATGGGAGTAGGACCCTATGGCTACACCTTC. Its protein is CSARARGMGVGPYGYTF.